This T cell receptor beta chain was captured by sequencing in a study of T cell repertoires in aging, cancer and after chemotherapy. The wider study: Donors were grouped into six age bands spanning 30 or younger through 70 or older.

TCR beta rearrangements were amplified from peripheral blood genomic DNA. TRB rearrangements spanning V, D and J were amplified using mixed TRB-A/B primers. TCRdb itself ran the multiplex PCR reads through MiXCR, one entry per CDR3 protein. Of about 4,800 distinct CDR3 sequences in the sample, 20% to 25% were seen once. This clonotype was observed a handful of times. Its specificity is unknown. General study findings and limits: Compared with age-matched healthy donors, untreated hematological or solid cancer patients showed higher blood TCR clonality.

The ends were cut back, 1 base at V and 6 bases at J, with 10 bases in the middle. CDR3 length: 14 residues. This sequence was found in a human donor in good health. The donor label of this sample is uncertain. The chain links TRBV12-3 or TRBV12-4 to TRBJ1-5, with a weak D call TRBD1 (5 bases). The material sequenced was blood. The DNA of the CDR3 is TGTGCCAGCAGTTTAGGGGACTACTCTCAGCCCCAGCATTTT. Translating it yields CASSLGDYSQPQHF.